These 10 T cell receptor beta chains were all obtained from the same sample, sequenced in a study of response to subunit inactivated influenza vaccine. TCRdb re-called the RT-PCR reads with MiXCR, one entry per CDR3 protein. The repertoire consists of roughly 520,000 distinct CDR3 sequences, with approximately 24% occurring once and the leading ten covering less than 2.5%. The material sequenced was CD4+ T cells sorted from PBMCs, taken about 5 days after vaccination. Source of these receptors: a man in his forties or fifties who received an inactivated influenza vaccine.

The V call is TRBV5-1, the J call TRBJ2-2; D is undetermined. The CDR3 loop spans 16 amino acids. The ends were cut back, 4 bases at V and 2 bases at J, with 15 bases in the middle. CDR1 SGHRS and CDR2 YFSETQ come from the germline V gene. This CDR3 is CASSPAHLLNTGELFF. The CDR3 DNA sequence: TGCGCCAGCAGCCCGGCTCACCTCTTAAACACCGGGGAGCTGTTTTTT.

This clonotype showed up just a few times. The chain carries TRBV9 and TRBJ2-2, with TRBD2 matching 12 bases. V was clipped by 0 bases and J by 3 bases; unmatched bases: 3. Germline CDR1 is SGDLS and CDR2 is YYNGEE. This CDR3 has 17 residues. CDR3 sequence reads: CASSVETSGGYTGELFF. The CDR3 nucleotides read TGTGCCAGCAGCGTAGAAACTAGCGGGGGGTACACCGGGGAGCTGTTTTTT. Based on the CDR3 plus reference TRBV9 and TRBJ2-2, the full variable domain is DSGVTQTPKHLITATGQRVTLRCSPRSGDLSVYWYQQSLDQGLQFLIQYYNGEERAKGNILERFSAQQFPDLHSELNLSSLELGDSALYFCASSVETSGGYTGELFFGEGSRLTVL.

The rearrangement links TRBV5-1 to TRBJ2-7; possibly TRBD1 for D (5 bases). V was clipped by 2 bases and J by 4 bases, with 16 bases between them. Germline CDR1 is SGHRS and CDR2 is YFSETQ. This CDR3 has 15 amino acids. In nucleotides, the CDR3 is TGCGCCAGCAGCTTCCGTTCAGGGTCCACGTACGAGCAGTACTTC. Translation: CASSFRSGSTYEQYF.

This chain links TRBV5-4 with TRBJ2-3; 8 nucleotides match TRBD1. The CDR3 runs to 15 residues. Germline lookup yields CDR1 SGHNT and CDR2 YYREEE (reference sequence). V dropped 5 bases and J dropped 3; count of bases not matched to a gene: 8. The CDR3 coding sequence is TGTGCCAGCAGAAGACAGGGGACGCAAACAGATACGCAGTATTTT. It specifies CASRRQGTQTDTQYF.

This chain uses TRBV2 with TRBJ2-7; D may be TRBD2 (5 bases). Germline V lookup: CDR1 SNHLY, CDR2 FYNNEI. V was cut by 1 base and J by 0 bases, with 19 bases left in between. CDR3 length: 18 amino acids. CDR3: CASSEGWPGGSSSYEQYF. The CDR3 coding sequence is TGTGCCAGCAGTGAAGGTTGGCCGGGCGGGTCTAGCTCCTACGAGCAGTACTTC.

V usage is TRBV4-2 and J usage is TRBJ2-4, with a possible D match to TRBD1 (6 bases). This CDR3 has 18 residues. Deletions cut 1 base from V and 9 bases from J, with 25 bases between. CDR1 and CDR2 (germline): LGHNA, YNFKEQ. The CDR3 sequence: CASSQGFGTSDRSGIQYF. The CDR3 coding sequence is TGTGCCAGCAGCCAAGGGTTCGGGACATCTGACAGGTCCGGCATTCAGTACTTC.

The chain is built from TRBV20-1 and TRBJ2-1, with 11 bases fitting TRBD2. The CDR3 is 14 residues long. The germline V gene encodes CDR1 DFQATT and CDR2 SNEGSKA (reference sequence). V lost 6 bases and J lost 10; bases outside the gene matches: 11. The CDR3 is CSARALAGGGEQFF. The DNA of the CDR3 is TGCAGTGCAAGGGCTCTAGCGGGAGGAGGGGAGCAGTTCTTC.

This chain joins TRBV9 and TRBJ2-4; D might be TRBD1 (5 bases). Trimming stripped 0 bases from V and 5 bases from J, with 9 bases between. The CDR3 is made up of 14 amino acids. In germline, CDR1 is SGDLS, CDR2 YYNGEE. The CDR3 bases are TGTGCCAGCAGCGTAGGGGGCAGGGAAAACATTCAGTACTTC. This codes for CASSVGGRENIQYF. Full variable domain (missing parts from reference TRBV9 and TRBJ2-4): DSGVTQTPKHLITATGQRVTLRCSPRSGDLSVYWYQQSLDQGLQFLIQYYNGEERAKGNILERFSAQQFPDLHSELNLSSLELGDSALYFCASSVGGRENIQYFGAGTRLSVL.

The J gene is TRBJ2-3, the V gene TRBV10-3; 11 bases fit TRBD2. Germline V gene data show CDR1 as ENHRY and CDR2 as SYGVKD. The CDR3 consists of 17 residues. J gave up 3 bases and V 3 bases, and 8 bases lay outside the gene matches. The CDR3: CAISDSLAGGATDTQYF. The CDR3 coding sequence is TGTGCCATCAGTGATAGTCTAGCGGGGGGAGCGACAGATACGCAGTATTTT.

The chain has TRBV7-9 and TRBJ2-1; tentatively, D is TRBD2 (6 bases). The V and J ends lost 4 bases and 5 bases respectively, with 15 bases between them. CDR3 length: 15 amino acids. Germline V gene lookup returns CDR1 SEHNR and CDR2 FQNEAQ (reference sequence). CDR3 coding DNA: TGTGCCAGCAGCTACGATGGGGTAGCGGACAATGAGCAGTTCTTC. Its protein is CASSYDGVADNEQFF.